The clone carrying this T cell receptor (beta chain) occurred once. Original processing methods: Nucleated cell number was recorded as an estimate derived from reference gene primer amplification. Libraries were prepared by immunoSEQ multiplex PCR; TCRdb keeps only in-frame clonotypes and omits some of them. V, J and clone size are those of that table, while D and trimming were read from the DNA. The sample holds approximately 460,000 clones; nearly 90% are singletons and the top ten take about 1%. Seattle patients were enrolled while actively infected and followed longitudinally. This sample is part of a study of blood T cell repertoires in COVID-19. Study at large: The origin of the acute and convalescent COVID-19 samples was the United States, Italy and Spain. Nucleic acid was either cDNA or gDNA, and it came from T cells, B-cell-depleted T cells, or PBMCs.

This CDR3 is built from 14 residues. Germline CDR1 reads SGHDT; CDR2 reads YYEEEE. The trim removed 3 bases at V and 3 bases at J, leaving 5 bases unmatched. The origin of this receptor is a man aged 18 to 29 with COVID-19, enrolled during active disease. This chain uses TRBV5-6 with TRBJ1-2; 7 positions match TRBD1. Sequenced sample: peripheral blood. CDR3 sequence (DNA): TGTGCCAGCAGCTGGACAGGTCCTTACTATGGCTACACCTTC. Translation: CASSWTGPYYGYTF. Supplemented by reference TRBV5-6 and TRBJ1-2, the full variable domain reads DAGVTQSPTHLIKTRGQQVTLRCSPKSGHDTVSWYQQALGQGPQFIFQYYEEEERQRGNFPDRFSGHQFPNYSSELNVNALLLGDSALYLCASSWTGPYYGYTFGSGTRLTVV.